One and the same sample provided the 25 T cell receptor beta chains below, sequenced in a study of OX40 agonist ivuxolimab in advanced cancers. Measured with immunoSEQ multiplex PCR; TCRdb has only the in-frame clones, and not every one. The sample lists roughly 41,000 clones; about 89% were seen once. The specimen comprised CD4+ or CD8+ T cells sorted from blood, sampled in a trial of the OX40 agonist ivuxolimab. These receptors came from an adult with an advanced solid tumor such as melanoma, head and neck, liver or kidney cancer.

V and J are TRBV6-6 and TRBJ1-4, with 11 bases aligning to TRBD1. V shed 6 bases and J 6 bases; nucleotides not matched to a gene: 6. Germline V gives CDR1 MNHNY, CDR2 SVGAGI (reference sequence). The CDR3 has 15 residues. In DNA, the CDR3 is TGTGCCAGCAGCGGACAGGGGGCGGGAGATGAAAAACTGTTTTTT. Its translation is CASSGQGAGDEKLFF.

This chain uses TRBV4-1 with TRBJ1-2; 7 nucleotides match TRBD1. CDR3 size: 16 residues. V shed 1 base and J 4 bases; nucleotides not matched to a gene: 9. The V gene's germline CDR1 is MGHRA and CDR2 YSYEKL. This CDR3 is CASSQAGDRPVYGYTF. Written as DNA, the CDR3 is TGCGCCAGCAGCCAAGCCGGGGACAGACCGGTCTATGGCTACACCTTC.

The chain carries TRBV19 and TRBJ1-5; 9 positions agree with TRBD1. The CDR3 spans 14 residues. Trimming removed 10 bases from V and 2 bases from J; junction bases left unmatched: 6. Per germline, CDR1 LNHDA and CDR2 SQIVND (reference sequence). DNA for the CDR3: TGTGCCACCGGGACAGGGTCTGGCAATCAGCCCCAGCATTTT. Amino acids: CATGTGSGNQPQHF.

The chain combines TRBV9 with TRBJ2-1; the D gene is possibly TRBD1 (5 bases). The CDR3 loop spans 15 amino acids. V lost 0 bases to trimming and J lost 6 bases, with 13 bases between them. Germline CDR1 is SGDLS and CDR2 is YYNGEE. CDR3 amino acids: CASSVGTGWGNEQFF. The CDR3 nucleotides read TGTGCCAGCAGCGTAGGTACAGGTTGGGGCAATGAGCAGTTCTTC. Full variable domain (remainder filled in from reference TRBV9 and TRBJ2-1): DSGVTQTPKHLITATGQRVTLRCSPRSGDLSVYWYQQSLDQGLQFLIQYYNGEERAKGNILERFSAQQFPDLHSELNLSSLELGDSALYFCASSVGTGWGNEQFFGPGTRLTVL.

The chain has TRBV4-3 and TRBJ2-2; 7 bases align to TRBD1. From germline, CDR1 is LGHNA and CDR2 YSLEER. V lost 0 bases to trimming and J lost 3 bases; unmatched junction nucleotides: 7. The length of the CDR3 is 17 residues. The CDR3 spells CASSQEVTGVYTGELFF. The CDR3 bases are TGCGCCAGCAGCCAAGAGGTCACAGGGGTTTACACCGGGGAGCTGTTTTTT.

V and J are TRBV15 and TRBJ1-1; D is perhaps TRBD1 (6 bases). The germline V gene has CDR1 LNHNV and CDR2 YYDKDF (reference sequence). CDR3 length: 17 amino acids. V lost 2 bases to trimming and J lost 1 base, with 17 bases between them. CDR3 protein: CATSRPRGAESNTEAFF. Written as DNA, the CDR3 is TGTGCCACCAGCAGACCAAGGGGGGCTGAGTCGAACACTGAAGCTTTCTTT.

The chain combines TRBV29-1 with TRBJ2-1; D unresolved. V lost 8 bases and J 5 bases, leaving 16 bases between the germline ends. The CDR3 is 13 amino acids. Germline loops: CDR1 SQVTM, CDR2 ANQGSEA. CDR3: CSLTRGANNEQFF. The CDR3 DNA reads TGCAGCCTCACTCGAGGAGCAAACAATGAGCAGTTCTTC.

The rearrangement links TRBV7-2 to TRBJ2-1, with 8 bases matching TRBD2. V shed 1 base and J 4 bases; nucleotides not matched to a gene: 9. CDR1 is SGHTA, CDR2 FQGNSA, per germline. The length of the CDR3 is 17 residues. For the CDR3, the DNA is TGTGCCAGCAGCTTAGGAGTCGGGGGGGCCGGTTACAATGAGCAGTTCTTC. This codes for CASSLGVGGAGYNEQFF.

This rearrangement joins TRBV19 to TRBJ2-1; D perhaps matches TRBD1 (5 bases). V was shortened by 10 bases and J by 7 bases, with 26 bases between the two germline ends. The germline V gene has CDR1 LNHDA and CDR2 SQIVND (reference sequence). The CDR3 covers 16 residues. The CDR3 nucleotides are TGTGCCACTAGAGATGAAGACAGTAACTGGGGAAATGAGCAGTTCTTC. Translating gives CATRDEDSNWGNEQFF.

Only a few counts were recorded for this clone. The chain carries TRBV18 and TRBJ2-3, with D perhaps TRBD1 (6 bases). The CDR3 is 16 residues long. Germline assignment: CDR1 KGHSH and CDR2 LQKENI. The V end lost 1 base, the J end lost 1 base, and 12 bases lay between the germline ends. The CDR3 protein is CASSPLDRARTDTQYF. The DNA of the CDR3 is TGTGCCAGCTCACCACTGGACAGAGCCCGCACAGATACGCAGTATTTT.

This clone was seen just once. The chain recombines TRBV15 with TRBJ2-1; a weak D match, TRBD1 (5 bases). The germline V gene has CDR1 LNHNV and CDR2 YYDKDF (reference sequence). This CDR3 is 16 amino acids long. The V gene lost 1 base and the J gene lost 8 bases, with 18 bases spanning the gap. The CDR3 DNA sequence: TGTGCCACCAGCAGAGTTGCCGGTAACACACAGGATGAGCAGTTCTTC. It translates to CATSRVAGNTQDEQFF.

This rearrangement joins TRBV28 to TRBJ2-2; the match to TRBD1 covers 7 bases. CDR1 is MDHEN, CDR2 SYDVKM, per germline. This CDR3 has 16 amino acids. The V and J ends lost 7 bases and 3 bases, in that order; junction bases with no gene match: 11. In DNA form, the CDR3 reads TGTGCCAGCATCACCCTGGACAGGACTTACACCGGGGAGCTGTTTTTT. This sequence encodes CASITLDRTYTGELFF.

The chain is built from TRBV5-1 and TRBJ2-3; 9 bases are shared with TRBD2. Germline values: CDR1 SGHRS, CDR2 YFSETQ. V gave up 4 bases and J gave up 2 bases; unmatched junction bases: 2. This CDR3 spans 14 amino acids. In DNA form, the CDR3 reads TGCGCCAGCAGCGCGGGGGGGAACACAGATACGCAGTATTTT. It encodes CASSAGGNTDTQYF.

V is TRBV14 and J is TRBJ1-1; D ambiguous. The V gene's germline CDR1 is SGHDN and CDR2 FVKESK. The V gene lost 0 bases and the J gene lost 7 bases, with 12 bases spanning the gap. This CDR3 has 14 residues. In DNA, the CDR3 is TGTGCCAGCAGCCAAGACCGCGGATGGGGTGAAGCTTTCTTT. This translates into CASSQDRGWGEAFF. The complete variable domain, with remaining parts taken from reference TRBV14 and TRBJ1-1, reads EAGVTQFPSHSVIEKGQTVTLRCDPISGHDNLYWYRRVMGKEIKFLLHFVKESKQDESGMPNNRFLAERTGGTYSTLKVQPAELEDSGVYFCASSQDRGWGEAFFGQGTRLTVV.

This chain joins TRBV9 and TRBJ2-3; D gene ambiguous. CDR3 length equals 14 residues. The germline V gene has CDR1 SGDLS and CDR2 YYNGEE. V lost 3 bases and J lost 3, with 11 bases in between. This chain's CDR3 is CASSDVLKTDTQYF. DNA for the CDR3: TGTGCCAGCAGCGATGTATTAAAAACAGATACGCAGTATTTT.

V and J are TRBV7-2 and TRBJ2-7; D gene uncertain. V was pared by 0 bases and J by 2 bases, with 8 bases between. Germline V gene data show CDR1 as SGHTA and CDR2 as FQGNSA. The CDR3 contains 14 residues. CDR3 in DNA: TGTGCCAGCAGCTTAGCGCCAGGAGCCTACGAGCAGTACTTC. Protein: CASSLAPGAYEQYF.

In its sample, this clone was seen once. The chain combines TRBV7-6 with TRBJ2-7, with TRBD1 identical over 7 bases. Trimming cost V 5 bases and J 2 bases; bases outside gene matches: 6. Per germline, CDR1 SGHVS and CDR2 FNYEAQ. This CDR3 is built from 14 residues. The CDR3 sequence is CASSKSGGPYEQYF. DNA for the CDR3: TGTGCCAGCAGCAAATCAGGGGGTCCCTACGAGCAGTACTTC.

This chain joins TRBV4-3 and TRBJ1-1; D is perhaps TRBD1 (6 bases). The V gene lost 1 base and the J gene lost 1 base, with 13 bases spanning the gap. This CDR3 has 16 residues. Germline CDR1 reads LGHNA; CDR2 reads YSLEER. Here the CDR3 DNA reads TGCGCCAGCAGCCAAGGATGGACAGTCAAGAACACTGAAGCTTTCTTT. It is translated as CASSQGWTVKNTEAFF.

This clone has only one observation. The V and J genes are TRBV5-1 and TRBJ1-5; 7 bases match TRBD1. The J segment lost 7 bases and the V segment lost 0 bases, leaving 4 bases of the junction unmatched. Per the germline V gene, CDR1 is SGHRS and CDR2 is YFSETQ. CDR3 length: 14 amino acids. The chain's CDR3 is CASSLGQGEQPQHF. Written as DNA, the CDR3 is TGCGCCAGCAGCTTGGGTCAGGGGGAACAGCCCCAGCATTTT. Complete variable domain (other parts from reference TRBV5-1 and TRBJ1-5): KAGVTQTPRYLIKTRGQQVTLSCSPISGHRSVSWYQQTPGQGLQFLFEYFSETQRNKGNFPGRFSGRQFSNSRSEMNVSTLELGDSALYLCASSLGQGEQPQHFGDGTRLSIL.

With regard to this clone: Other nucleotide sequences in the sample specify the same CDR3. The gene calls are TRBV5-1 and TRBJ2-7; no definite D call. Trimming left V 6 bases short and J 3 bases short, with 10 bases between. Germline V gives CDR1 SGHRS, CDR2 YFSETQ. This CDR3 comprises 12 residues. The CDR3 nucleotides read TGCGCCAGCAACATTGGGGACTACGAGCAGTACTTC. The encoded protein is CASNIGDYEQYF.

This clone was observed a single time. V gene TRBV7-8 combines with J gene TRBJ2-5, with 9 nucleotides matching TRBD1. The CDR3 contains 17 residues. V shed 3 bases and J 1 base; nucleotides not matched to a gene: 9. Germline assignment: CDR1 SGHVS and CDR2 FQNEAQ. In DNA, the CDR3 is TGTGCCAGCAGCTTGGCCAGGACAGGGGCACCCCAAGAGACCCAGTACTTC. Encoded protein: CASSLARTGAPQETQYF.

The genes are TRBV7-6 and TRBJ1-1, with D possibly TRBD1 on 5 matching bases. This CDR3 spans 14 amino acids. The V end lost 5 bases, the J end lost 0 bases, and 10 bases lay between the germline ends. Germline loops: CDR1 SGHVS, CDR2 FNYEAQ. CDR3 loop: CASSPPGLNTEAFF. DNA for the CDR3: TGTGCCAGCAGCCCGCCGGGACTGAACACTGAAGCTTTCTTT.

The J gene is TRBJ2-3, the V gene TRBV11-2; a possible D gene is TRBD2 (7 bases). Germline V gene lookup returns CDR1 SGHAT and CDR2 FQNNGV. With 1 base removed from V and 5 bases from J, the gap between germline ends came to 13 bases. The CDR3 has 15 residues. CDR3 coding DNA: TGTGCCAGCAGCTTAGTTGGGGGGGCAAGAGATACGCAGTATTTT. It codes for CASSLVGGARDTQYF.

The chain has TRBV6-5 and TRBJ2-7, with D perhaps assigned TRBD1 or TRBD2 (5 bases each). Germline assignment: CDR1 MNHEY and CDR2 SVGAGI. This CDR3 spans 15 amino acids. Trimming pared 5 bases from V and 3 bases from J, leaving 17 bases between. This chain's CDR3 is CASSTQTGGYYEQYF. The CDR3 DNA reads TGTGCCAGCAGTACCCAAACAGGCGGGTACTACGAGCAGTACTTC.

The chain combines TRBV11-3 with TRBJ2-1; D not resolved. V lost 4 bases to trimming and J lost 5 bases, with 15 bases between them. The CDR3 has 15 residues. From germline, CDR1 is SGHNT and CDR2 YENEEA. This chain's CDR3 is CASSSSVRANNEQFF. In nucleotides, the CDR3 is TGTGCCAGCAGCTCTAGTGTTAGGGCAAACAATGAGCAGTTCTTC.